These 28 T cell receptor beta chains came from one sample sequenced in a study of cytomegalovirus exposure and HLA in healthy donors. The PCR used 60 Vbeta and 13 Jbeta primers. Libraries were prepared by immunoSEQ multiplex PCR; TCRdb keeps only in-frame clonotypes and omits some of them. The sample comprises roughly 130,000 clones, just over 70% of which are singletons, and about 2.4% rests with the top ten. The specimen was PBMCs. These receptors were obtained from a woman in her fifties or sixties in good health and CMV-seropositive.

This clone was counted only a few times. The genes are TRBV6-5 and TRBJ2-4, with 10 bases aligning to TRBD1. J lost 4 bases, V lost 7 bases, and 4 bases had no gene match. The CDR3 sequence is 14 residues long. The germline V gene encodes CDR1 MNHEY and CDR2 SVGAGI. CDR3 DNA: TGTGCCAGCACATCGGGACAGGGGAAAAACATTCAGTACTTC. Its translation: CASTSGQGKNIQYF.

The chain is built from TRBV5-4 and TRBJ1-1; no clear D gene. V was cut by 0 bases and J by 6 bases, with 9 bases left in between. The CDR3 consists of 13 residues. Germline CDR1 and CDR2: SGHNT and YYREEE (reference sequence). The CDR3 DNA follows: TGTGCCAGCAGCTTGGTTGCCGGGGCTGAAGCTTTCTTT. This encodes CASSLVAGAEAFF.

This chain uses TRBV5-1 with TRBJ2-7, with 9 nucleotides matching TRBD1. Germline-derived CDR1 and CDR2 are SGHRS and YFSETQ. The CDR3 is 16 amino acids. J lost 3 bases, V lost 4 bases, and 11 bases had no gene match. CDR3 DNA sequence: TGCGCCAGCAGCGATCCCGGGACAGGGAGTTTCTACGAGCAGTACTTC. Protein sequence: CASSDPGTGSFYEQYF.

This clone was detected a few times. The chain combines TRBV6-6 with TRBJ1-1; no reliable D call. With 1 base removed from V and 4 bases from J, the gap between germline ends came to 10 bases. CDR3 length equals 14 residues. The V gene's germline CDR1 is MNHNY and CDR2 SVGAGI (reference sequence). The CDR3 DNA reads TGTGCCAGCAGTTACTACTCCGCGGGCACTGAAGCTTTCTTT. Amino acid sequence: CASSYYSAGTEAFF.

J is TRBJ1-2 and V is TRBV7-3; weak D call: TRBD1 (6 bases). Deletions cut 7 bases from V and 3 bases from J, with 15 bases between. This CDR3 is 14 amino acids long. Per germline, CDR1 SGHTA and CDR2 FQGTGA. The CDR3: CASTSDSRDYGYTF. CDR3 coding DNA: TGTGCCAGCACCTCGGACAGTAGGGACTATGGCTACACCTTC.

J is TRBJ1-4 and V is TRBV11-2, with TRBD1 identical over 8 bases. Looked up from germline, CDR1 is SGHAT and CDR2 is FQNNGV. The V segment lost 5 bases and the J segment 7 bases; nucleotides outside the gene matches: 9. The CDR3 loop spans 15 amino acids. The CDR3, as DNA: TGTGCCAGCAGCCTCAGCCGGGACAGGAGTGAAAAACTGTTTTTT. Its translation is CASSLSRDRSEKLFF.

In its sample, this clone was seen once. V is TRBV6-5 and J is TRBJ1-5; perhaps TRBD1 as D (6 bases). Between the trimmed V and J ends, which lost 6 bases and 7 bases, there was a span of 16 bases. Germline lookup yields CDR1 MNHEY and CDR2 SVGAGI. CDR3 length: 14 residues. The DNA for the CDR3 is TGTGCCAGCAGCCGGGGGGCGATCAGGCAGCCCCAGCATTTT. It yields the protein CASSRGAIRQPQHF.

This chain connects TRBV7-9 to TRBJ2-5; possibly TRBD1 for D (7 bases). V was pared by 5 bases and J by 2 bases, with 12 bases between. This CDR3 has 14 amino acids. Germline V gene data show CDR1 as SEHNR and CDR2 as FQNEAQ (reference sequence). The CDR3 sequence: CASSPTGRQETQYF. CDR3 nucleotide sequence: TGTGCCAGCAGCCCGACAGGGAGGCAAGAGACCCAGTACTTC.

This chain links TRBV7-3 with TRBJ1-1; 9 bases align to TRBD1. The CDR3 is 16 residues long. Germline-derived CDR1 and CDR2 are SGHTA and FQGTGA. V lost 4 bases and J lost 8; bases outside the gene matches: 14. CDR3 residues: CASSSGTGLGDREAFF. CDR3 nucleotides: TGTGCCAGCAGCTCCGGGACAGGGTTGGGAGACAGGGAAGCTTTCTTT. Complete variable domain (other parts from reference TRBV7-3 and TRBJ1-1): GAGVSQTPSNKVTEKGKYVELRCDPISGHTALYWYRQSLGQGPEFLIYFQGTGAADDSGLPNDRFFAVRPEGSVSTLKIQRTERGDSAVYLCASSSGTGLGDREAFFGQGTRLTVV.

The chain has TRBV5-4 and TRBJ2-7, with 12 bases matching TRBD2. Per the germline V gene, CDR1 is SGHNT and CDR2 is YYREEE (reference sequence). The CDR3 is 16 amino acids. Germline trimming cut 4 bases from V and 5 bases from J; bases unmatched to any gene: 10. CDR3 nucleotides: TGTGCCAGCAGCCCTCCTCTAGCGGGGGGGAAGAACGAGCAGTACTTC. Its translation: CASSPPLAGGKNEQYF. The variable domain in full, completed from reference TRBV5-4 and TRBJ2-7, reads ETGVTQSPTHLIKTRGQQVTLRCSSQSGHNTVSWYQQALGQGPQFIFQYYREEENGRGNFPPRFSGLQFPNYSSELNVNALELDDSALYLCASSPPLAGGKNEQYFGPGTRLTVT.

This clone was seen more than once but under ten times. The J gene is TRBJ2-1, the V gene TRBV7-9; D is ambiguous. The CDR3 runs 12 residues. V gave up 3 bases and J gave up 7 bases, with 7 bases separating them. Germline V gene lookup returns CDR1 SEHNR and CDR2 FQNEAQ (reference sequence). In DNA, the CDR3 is TGTGCCAGCAGCTTGAACAGAAATGAGCAGTTCTTC. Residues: CASSLNRNEQFF.

The CDR3 protein is CASSSGTSGVKRQFF. The CDR3 DNA is TGTGCCAGCAGTTCCGGGACTAGCGGGGTAAAAAGGCAGTTCTTC. V usage is TRBV6-5 and J usage is TRBJ2-1; the match to TRBD2 covers 13 bases. The CDR3 is 15 amino acids. V lost 4 bases, J lost 12 bases, and 9 bases stayed unmatched. Germline V gives CDR1 MNHEY, CDR2 SVGAGI.

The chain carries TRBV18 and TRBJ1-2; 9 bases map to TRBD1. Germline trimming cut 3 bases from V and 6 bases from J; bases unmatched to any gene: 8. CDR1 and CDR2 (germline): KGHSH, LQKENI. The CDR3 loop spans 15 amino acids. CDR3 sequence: CASSPGTGSADGYTF. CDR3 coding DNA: TGTGCCAGCTCACCCGGGACAGGGTCGGCAGATGGCTACACCTTC.

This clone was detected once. The CDR3 sequence is CASSPGDGYTEAFF. CDR3 bases: TGTGCCAGCAGCCCCGGCGACGGGTACACTGAAGCTTTCTTT. The V call is TRBV6-5, the J call TRBJ1-1; D ambiguous. This CDR3 comprises 14 residues. CDR1 is MNHEY and CDR2 is SVGAGI in the germline V gene. V lost 6 bases, J lost 3 bases, and 14 bases lay in between.

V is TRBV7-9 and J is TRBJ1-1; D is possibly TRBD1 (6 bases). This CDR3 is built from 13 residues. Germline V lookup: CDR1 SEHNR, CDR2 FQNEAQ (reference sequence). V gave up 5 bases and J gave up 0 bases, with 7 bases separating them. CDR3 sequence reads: CASSRGMNTEAFF. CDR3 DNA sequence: TGTGCCAGCAGCAGGGGGATGAACACTGAAGCTTTCTTT.

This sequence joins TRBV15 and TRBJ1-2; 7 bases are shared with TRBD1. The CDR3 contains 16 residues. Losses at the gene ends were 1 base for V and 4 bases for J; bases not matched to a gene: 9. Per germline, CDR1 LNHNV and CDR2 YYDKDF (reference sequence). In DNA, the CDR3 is TGTGCCACCAGCAGAGCCAGCCGGACAGGAGGCTATGGCTACACCTTC. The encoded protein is CATSRASRTGGYGYTF. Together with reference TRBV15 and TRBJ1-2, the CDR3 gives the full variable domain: DAMVIQNPRYQVTQFGKPVTLSCSQTLNHNVMYWYQQKSSQAPKLLFHYYDKDFNNEADTPDNFQSRRPNTSFCFLDIRSPGLGDTAMYLCATSRASRTGGYGYTFGSGTRLTVV.

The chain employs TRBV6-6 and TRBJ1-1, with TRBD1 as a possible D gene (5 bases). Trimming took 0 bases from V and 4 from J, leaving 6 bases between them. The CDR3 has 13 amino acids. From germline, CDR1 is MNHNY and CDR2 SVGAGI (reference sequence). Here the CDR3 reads CASSYSGGTEAFF. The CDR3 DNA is TGTGCCAGCAGTTACTCGGGGGGCACTGAAGCTTTCTTT.

The CDR3 nucleotides are TGTGCCAGCAGTCCCGGGACAGGGCAGGGTGAGCAGTTCTTC. Translation: CASSPGTGQGEQFF. The chain couples TRBV6-6 to TRBJ2-1, with TRBD1 matching 9 bases. V gave up 5 bases and J gave up 9 bases; unmatched junction bases: 8. Looked up from germline, CDR1 is MNHNY and CDR2 is SVGAGI (reference sequence). CDR3 length equals 14 residues.

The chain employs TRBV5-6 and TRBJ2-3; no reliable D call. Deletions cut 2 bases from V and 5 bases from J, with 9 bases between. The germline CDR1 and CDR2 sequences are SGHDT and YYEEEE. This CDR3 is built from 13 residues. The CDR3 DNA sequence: TGTGCCAGCAGCTTATCCCAGCGAGATACGCAGTATTTT. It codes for CASSLSQRDTQYF.

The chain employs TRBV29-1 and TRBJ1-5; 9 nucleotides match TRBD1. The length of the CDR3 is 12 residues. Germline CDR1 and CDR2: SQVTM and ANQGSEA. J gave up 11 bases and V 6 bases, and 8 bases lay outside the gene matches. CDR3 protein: CSVGTGSGSQHF. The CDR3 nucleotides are TGCAGCGTGGGGACAGGGTCGGGGTCCCAGCATTTT.

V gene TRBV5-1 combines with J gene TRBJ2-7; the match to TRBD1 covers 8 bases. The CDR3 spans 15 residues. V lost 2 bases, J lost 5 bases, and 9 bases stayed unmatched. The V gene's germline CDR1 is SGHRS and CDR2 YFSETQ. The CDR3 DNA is TGCGCCAGCAGCTTTAGAGGGTTGACAGGGGACGAGCAGTACTTC. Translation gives CASSFRGLTGDEQYF.

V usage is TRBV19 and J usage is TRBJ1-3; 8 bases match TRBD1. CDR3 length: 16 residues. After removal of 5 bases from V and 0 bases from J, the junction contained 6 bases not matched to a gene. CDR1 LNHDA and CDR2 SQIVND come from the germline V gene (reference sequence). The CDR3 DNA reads TGTGCCAGTAGTCCCGGGACAGGCCTCTCTGGAAACACCATATATTTT. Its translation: CASSPGTGLSGNTIYF.

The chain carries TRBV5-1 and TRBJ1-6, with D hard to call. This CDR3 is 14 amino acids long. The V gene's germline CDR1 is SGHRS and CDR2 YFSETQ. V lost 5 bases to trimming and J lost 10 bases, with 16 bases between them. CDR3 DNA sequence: TGCGCCAGCAGGCTTCCGGGAACGACCTCACCCCTCCACTTT. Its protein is CASRLPGTTSPLHF.

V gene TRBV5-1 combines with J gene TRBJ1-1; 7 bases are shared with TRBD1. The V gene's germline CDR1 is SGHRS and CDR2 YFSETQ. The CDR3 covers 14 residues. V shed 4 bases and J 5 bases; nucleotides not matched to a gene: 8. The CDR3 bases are TGCGCCAGCAGCCCGGGAGGGGGCGTAACTGAAGCTTTCTTT. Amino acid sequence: CASSPGGGVTEAFF.

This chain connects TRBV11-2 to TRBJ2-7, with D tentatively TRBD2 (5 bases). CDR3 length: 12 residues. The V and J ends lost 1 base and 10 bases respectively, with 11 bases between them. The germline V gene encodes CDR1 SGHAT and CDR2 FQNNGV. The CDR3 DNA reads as TGTGCCAGCAGCTTAGTAACAGCGGAACAGTACTTC. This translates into CASSLVTAEQYF.

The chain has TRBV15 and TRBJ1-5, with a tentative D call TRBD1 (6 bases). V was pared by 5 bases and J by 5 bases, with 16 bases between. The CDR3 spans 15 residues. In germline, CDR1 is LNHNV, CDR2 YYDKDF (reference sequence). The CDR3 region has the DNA TGTGCCACCAGCCCGATAGGGGGGGGGTATCAGCCCCAGCATTTT. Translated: CATSPIGGGYQPQHF.

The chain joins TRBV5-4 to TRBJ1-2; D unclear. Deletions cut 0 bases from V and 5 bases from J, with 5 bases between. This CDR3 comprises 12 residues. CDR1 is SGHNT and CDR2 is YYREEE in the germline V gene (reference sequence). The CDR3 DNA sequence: TGTGCCAGCAGCTTGGGAGGGTATGGCTACACCTTC. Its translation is CASSLGGYGYTF.

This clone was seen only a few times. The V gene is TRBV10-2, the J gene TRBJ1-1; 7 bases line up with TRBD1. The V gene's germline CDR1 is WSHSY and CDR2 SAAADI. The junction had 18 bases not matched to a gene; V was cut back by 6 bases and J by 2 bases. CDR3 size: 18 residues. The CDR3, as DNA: TGCGCCAGCAGCGCAGTGTGGTTAAGGGGACAGCAAAACACTGAAGCTTTCTTT. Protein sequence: CASSAVWLRGQQNTEAFF.